The 13 T cell receptor beta chains presented below share a single source sample, sequenced in a study of T cell responses to AZD1222 COVID-19 vaccine. Clones were read by immunoSEQ multiplex PCR, and TCRdb kept only the in-frame ones, dropping some. The sample yields 210,000 or so clones, under 95% seen once. The sample here was peripheral blood, taken on day 0 of MenACWY control vaccination. The receptors were sampled from an adult in good health.

This chain uses TRBV5-1 with TRBJ1-4, with 7 bases aligning to TRBD1. CDR1 is SGHRS, CDR2 YFSETQ, per germline. With 4 bases clipped from V and 6 bases from J, the junction kept 6 bases outside the gene matches. The CDR3 is 14 residues long. In DNA form, the CDR3 reads TGCGCCAGCAGCGCCGGACAGGTGGATGAAAAACTGTTTTTT. Translation: CASSAGQVDEKLFF.

The sample holds one count of this clone. The chain is built from TRBV28 and TRBJ1-5; D is unclear. Per the germline V gene, CDR1 is MDHEN and CDR2 is SYDVKM. This CDR3 spans 15 amino acids. With 4 bases removed from V and 2 bases from J, the gap between germline ends came to 12 bases. DNA for the CDR3: TGTGCCAGCAGTTACGAGCTTCGGGGCAATCAGCCCCAGCATTTT. Translation gives CASSYELRGNQPQHF.

V and J are TRBV5-4 and TRBJ2-7, with 7 nucleotides matching TRBD1. With 0 bases clipped from V and 3 bases from J, the junction kept 0 bases outside the gene matches. CDR1 and CDR2 (germline): SGHNT, YYREEE (reference sequence). The length of the CDR3 is 13 residues. The CDR3 region has the DNA TGTGCCAGCAGCTTGGACAGGGGCTACGAGCAGTACTTC. Encoded protein: CASSLDRGYEQYF.

The DNA for the CDR3 is TGTGCCAGCAGTTTAACGGGTCGGGAGAATGGCTACACCTTC. Translation: CASSLTGRENGYTF. This chain links TRBV27 with TRBJ1-2; unclear D gene. From germline, CDR1 is MNHEY and CDR2 SMNVEV (reference sequence). Trimming pared 2 bases from V and 6 bases from J, leaving 13 bases between. This CDR3 comprises 14 residues.

The rearrangement joins TRBV19 to TRBJ1-1; D is possibly TRBD1 (5 bases). Germline CDR1 and CDR2: LNHDA and SQIVND (reference sequence). This CDR3 is 13 amino acids long. Trimming shortened V by 10 bases and J by 3 bases, and 15 bases separated the two germline ends. CDR3 bases: TGTGCCACGAGGGACTTTGGGGACACTGAAGCTTTCTTT. Residues: CATRDFGDTEAFF.

The rearrangement joins TRBV7-9 to TRBJ1-3; D perhaps matches TRBD1 (5 bases). The CDR3 totals 15 residues. Germline V lookup: CDR1 SEHNR, CDR2 FQNEAQ (reference sequence). V lost 8 bases to trimming and J lost 0 bases, with 14 bases between them. The CDR3 coding sequence is TGTGCCAGCCCCGCCCCGACAGACTCTGGAAACACCATATATTTT. This encodes CASPAPTDSGNTIYF.

This chain uses TRBV7-6 with TRBJ1-5, with D possibly matching TRBD1 (6 bases). CDR1 and CDR2 (germline): SGHVS, FNYEAQ. The length of the CDR3 is 14 residues. V lost 2 bases to trimming and J lost 4 bases, with 9 bases between them. Written as DNA, the CDR3 is TGTGCCAGCAGCTTACAGACAGGAAATCAGCCCCAGCATTTT. Translation: CASSLQTGNQPQHF.

V is TRBV2 and J is TRBJ1-1, with D perhaps matching TRBD1 (5 bases). There are 14 residues in the CDR3. CDR1 and CDR2 (germline): SNHLY, FYNNEI. V lost 2 bases and J lost 0, with 7 bases in between. The CDR3 reads CASSEQGMNTEAFF. The CDR3 nucleotides read TGTGCCAGCAGTGAACAGGGAATGAACACTGAAGCTTTCTTT.

The rearrangement uses TRBV30 and TRBJ1-5; a weak D match, TRBD1 (6 bases). The CDR3 runs 13 residues. Germline V gives CDR1 GTSNPN, CDR2 SVGIG (reference sequence). The V gene lost 0 bases and the J gene lost 6 bases, with 9 bases spanning the gap. The CDR3 here is CAWSVQGGQPQHF. The CDR3, as DNA: TGTGCCTGGAGTGTACAGGGAGGTCAGCCCCAGCATTTT.

The chain couples TRBV9 to TRBJ1-6, with D possibly TRBD1 on 5 matching bases. V was shortened by 7 bases and J by 4 bases, with 12 bases between the two germline ends. Germline loops: CDR1 SGDLS, CDR2 YYNGEE. The CDR3 runs to 14 residues. Written as DNA, the CDR3 is TGTGCCAGCGGTTTGGGGCAGTATAATTCACCCCTCCACTTT. The encoded protein is CASGLGQYNSPLHF.

The chain links TRBV5-1 to TRBJ2-1; D unclear. This CDR3 spans 12 amino acids. Germline V CDR1 and CDR2: SGHRS, YFSETQ. V lost 4 bases and J 0 bases, leaving 2 bases between the germline ends. In DNA form, the CDR3 reads TGCGCCAGCAGCATCTCCTACAATGAGCAGTTCTTC. This codes for CASSISYNEQFF.

The chain has TRBV12-2 and TRBJ2-1; the table's TRBD2 call for D was not verified on the DNA. TRBV12-2 is a documented pseudogene. This CDR3 comprises 17 residues. CDR3 sequence (DNA): TGTGCAAGTCGCTTAGCGATGTGCGCCCCCGGAGGGAATGAGCAGTTCTTC. This sequence encodes CASRLAMCAPGGNEQFF.

This clone was seen more than once but under ten times. V usage is TRBV6-5 and J usage is TRBJ1-2; D uncertain. The CDR3 covers 13 residues. Germline-derived CDR1 and CDR2 are MNHEY and SVGAGI. V dropped 5 bases and J dropped 1 base, with 8 bases sitting between them. The CDR3 DNA reads TGTGCCAGCAGTCCCGGGAGTAACTATGGCTACACCTTC. Its protein is CASSPGSNYGYTF.